These 8 T cell receptor beta chains were sequenced from one sample in a study of graft-versus-host responses after intestinal transplantation. The assay was immunoSEQ multiplex PCR, and TCRdb's table has in-frame clones only and misses some. The sample shows over 45,000 clones, roughly 89% of them seen only once. This specimen was PBMCs, taken 26 days after transplant. Receptors originate from a human patient who received an intestinal transplant, so some T cells may come from the graft donor.

The chain uses TRBV6-6 and TRBJ2-1, with D possibly matching TRBD2 (6 bases). The V gene lost 2 bases and the J gene lost 4 bases, with 12 bases spanning the gap. Germline V lookup: CDR1 MNHNY, CDR2 SVGAGI (reference sequence). The CDR3 covers 15 residues. The CDR3: CASSYPRGSYNEQFF. The CDR3 region has the DNA TGTGCCAGCAGTTACCCGCGGGGATCTTACAATGAGCAGTTCTTC.

This clone is medium-sized in the sample. The rearrangement joins TRBV13 to TRBJ2-7, with TRBD1 matching 8 bases. From germline, CDR1 is PRHDT and CDR2 FYEKMQ (reference sequence). This CDR3 is built from 13 residues. The junction had 3 bases not matched to a gene; V was cut back by 5 bases and J by 3 bases. DNA of the CDR3: TGTGCCAGCAGCCCTGGGACAGGCTACGAGCAGTACTTC. Amino acids: CASSPGTGYEQYF.

The rearrangement uses TRBV14 and TRBJ2-1, with D perhaps TRBD2 (6 bases). The CDR3 loop spans 18 amino acids. V was cut by 4 bases and J by 7 bases, with 26 bases left in between. Per the germline V gene, CDR1 is SGHDN and CDR2 is FVKESK. For the CDR3, the DNA is TGTGCCAGCAGCCCGATAAAGGAGGACTATTTCATCAGAAATGAGCAGTTCTTC. Protein sequence: CASSPIKEDYFIRNEQFF.

This chain connects TRBV19 to TRBJ1-1, with D possibly matching TRBD1 (5 bases). V gave up 1 base and J gave up 4 bases, with 13 bases separating them. Germline loops: CDR1 LNHDA, CDR2 SQIVND (reference sequence). This CDR3 has 15 residues. CDR3 bases: TGTGCCAGTAGTATAGTGACGGGAGGGGCCACTGAAGCTTTCTTT. Translation gives CASSIVTGGATEAFF.

The chain combines TRBV19 with TRBJ2-1, with 9 nucleotides matching TRBD1. This CDR3 has 13 amino acids. V shed 9 bases and J 8 bases; nucleotides not matched to a gene: 8. The germline CDR1 and CDR2 sequences are LNHDA and SQIVND (reference sequence). DNA for the CDR3: TGTGCCAGCCGGGACAGGGCGATTGATGAGCAGTTCTTC. Translated: CASRDRAIDEQFF.

The chain couples TRBV5-4 to TRBJ2-3, with 13 bases identical to TRBD2. The junction had 3 bases not matched to a gene; V was cut back by 4 bases and J by 1 base. The CDR3 length is 16 residues. Germline CDR1 SGHNT, CDR2 YYREEE (reference sequence). CDR3 amino acids: CASSLGTSGGTDTQYF. The CDR3 DNA follows: TGTGCCAGCAGCCTAGGGACTAGCGGGGGCACAGATACGCAGTATTTT.

V gene TRBV27 combines with J gene TRBJ1-5; 9 nucleotides line up with TRBD1. Germline V gene lookup returns CDR1 MNHEY and CDR2 SMNVEV (reference sequence). Trimming took 5 bases from V and 6 from J; bases not matched to a gene: 11. This CDR3 is 16 amino acids long. This chain's CDR3 is CASSPTTGGLAQPQHF. In nucleotides, the CDR3 is TGTGCCAGCAGTCCCACGACAGGGGGGTTGGCTCAGCCCCAGCATTTT.

The chain combines TRBV27 with TRBJ2-1; TRBD1 is a possible D gene (5 bases). V was clipped by 3 bases and J by 8 bases, with 14 bases between them. The germline V gene encodes CDR1 MNHEY and CDR2 SMNVEV (reference sequence). This CDR3 spans 14 amino acids. The CDR3 coding sequence is TGTGCCAGCAGTTTTTCGACAGCCGAGGATGAGCAGTTCTTC. Protein sequence: CASSFSTAEDEQFF.